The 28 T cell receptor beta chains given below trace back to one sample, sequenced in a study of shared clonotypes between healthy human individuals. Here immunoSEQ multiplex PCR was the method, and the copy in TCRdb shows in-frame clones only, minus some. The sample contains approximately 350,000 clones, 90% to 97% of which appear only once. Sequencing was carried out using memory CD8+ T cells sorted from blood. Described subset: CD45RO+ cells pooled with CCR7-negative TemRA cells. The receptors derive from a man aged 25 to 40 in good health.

CDR3 coding DNA: TGTGCCAGCAGTCGAAGGGCCCAGGAGGGTCAGCCCCAGCATTTT. Its protein product is CASSRRAQEGQPQHF. The genes are TRBV6-1 and TRBJ1-5; D call uncertain. V lost 5 bases, J lost 6 bases, and 17 bases lay in between. This CDR3 has 15 residues. Germline V gene sequence: CDR1 MNHNS, CDR2 SASEGT.

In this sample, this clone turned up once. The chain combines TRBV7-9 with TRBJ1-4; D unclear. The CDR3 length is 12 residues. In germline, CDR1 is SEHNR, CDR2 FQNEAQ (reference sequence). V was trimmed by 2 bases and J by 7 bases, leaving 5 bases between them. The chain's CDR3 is CASSLSSEKLFF. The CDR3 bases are TGTGCCAGCAGCTTATCCAGTGAAAAACTGTTTTTT.

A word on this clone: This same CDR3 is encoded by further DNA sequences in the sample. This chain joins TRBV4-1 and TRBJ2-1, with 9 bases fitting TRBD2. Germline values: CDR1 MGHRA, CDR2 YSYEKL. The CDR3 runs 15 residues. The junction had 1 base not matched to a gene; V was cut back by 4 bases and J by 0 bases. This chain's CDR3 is CASSRSGSSYNEQFF. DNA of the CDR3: TGCGCCAGCAGCCGTAGCGGGAGCTCCTACAATGAGCAGTTCTTC.

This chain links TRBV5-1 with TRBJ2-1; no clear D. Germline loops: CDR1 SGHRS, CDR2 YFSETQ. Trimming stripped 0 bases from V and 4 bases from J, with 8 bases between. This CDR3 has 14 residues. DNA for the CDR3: TGCGCCAGCAGCTTGGTTAAGGAGTACAATGAGCAGTTCTTC. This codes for CASSLVKEYNEQFF.

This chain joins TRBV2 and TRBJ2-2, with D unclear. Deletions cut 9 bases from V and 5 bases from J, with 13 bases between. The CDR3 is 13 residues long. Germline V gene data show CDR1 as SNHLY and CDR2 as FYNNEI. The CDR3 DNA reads TGTGCCAGGACCAGGAATCCTACCGGGGAGCTGTTTTTT. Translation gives CARTRNPTGELFF.

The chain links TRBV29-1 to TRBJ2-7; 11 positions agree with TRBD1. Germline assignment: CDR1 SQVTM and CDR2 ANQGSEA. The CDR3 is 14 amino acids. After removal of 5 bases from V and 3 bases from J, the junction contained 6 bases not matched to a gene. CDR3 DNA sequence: TGCAGCGTTCCGTCCGGGACAGGGGGCTACGAGCAGTACTTC. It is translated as CSVPSGTGGYEQYF.

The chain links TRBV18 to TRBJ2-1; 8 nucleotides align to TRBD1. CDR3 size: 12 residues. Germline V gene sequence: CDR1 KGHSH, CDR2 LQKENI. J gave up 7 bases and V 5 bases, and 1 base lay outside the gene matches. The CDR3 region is CASSNRGNEQFF. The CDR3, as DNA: TGTGCCAGCTCAAACAGGGGGAATGAGCAGTTCTTC.

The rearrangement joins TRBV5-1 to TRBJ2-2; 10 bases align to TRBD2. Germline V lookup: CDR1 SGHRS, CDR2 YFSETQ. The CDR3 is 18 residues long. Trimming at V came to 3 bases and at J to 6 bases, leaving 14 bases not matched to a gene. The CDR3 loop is CASSWRTGTSVLAGELFF. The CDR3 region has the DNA TGCGCCAGCAGCTGGAGGACCGGGACTAGCGTATTAGCCGGGGAGCTGTTTTTT.

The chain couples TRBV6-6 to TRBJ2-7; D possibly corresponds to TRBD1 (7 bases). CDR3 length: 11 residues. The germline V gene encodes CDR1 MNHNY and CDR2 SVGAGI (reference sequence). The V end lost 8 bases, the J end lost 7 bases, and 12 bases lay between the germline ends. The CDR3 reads CASSTGREQYF. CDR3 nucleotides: TGTGCCAGCTCGACAGGGAGGGAGCAGTACTTC.

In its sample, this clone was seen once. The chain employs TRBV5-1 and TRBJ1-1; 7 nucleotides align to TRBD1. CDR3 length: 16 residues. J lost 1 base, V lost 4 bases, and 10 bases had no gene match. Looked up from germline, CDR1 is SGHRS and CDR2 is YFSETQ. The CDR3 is CASSPSGGVANTEAFF. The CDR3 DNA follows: TGCGCCAGCAGCCCGTCAGGGGGAGTGGCGAACACTGAAGCTTTCTTT.

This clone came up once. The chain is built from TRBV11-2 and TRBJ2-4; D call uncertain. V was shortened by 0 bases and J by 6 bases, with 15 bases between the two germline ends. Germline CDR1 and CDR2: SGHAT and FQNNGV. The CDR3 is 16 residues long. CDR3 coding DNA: TGTGCCAGCAGCTTAGATACTTCTCTTGCTTCAAACATTCAGTACTTC. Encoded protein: CASSLDTSLASNIQYF.

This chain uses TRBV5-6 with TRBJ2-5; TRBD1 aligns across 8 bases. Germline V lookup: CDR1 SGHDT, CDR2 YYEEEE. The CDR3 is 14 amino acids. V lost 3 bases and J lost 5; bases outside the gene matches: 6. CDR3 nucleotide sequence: TGTGCCAGCAGCTCCGGGACAGGTGGGGAGACCCAGTACTTC. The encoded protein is CASSSGTGGETQYF.

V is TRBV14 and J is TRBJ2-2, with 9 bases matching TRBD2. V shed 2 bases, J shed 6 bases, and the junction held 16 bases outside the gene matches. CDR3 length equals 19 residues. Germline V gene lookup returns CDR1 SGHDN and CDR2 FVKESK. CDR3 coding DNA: TGTGCCAGCAGCCAAAACCTCCTGGGGCTAGCGGGACTTCCCGGGGAGCTGTTTTTT. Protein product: CASSQNLLGLAGLPGELFF.

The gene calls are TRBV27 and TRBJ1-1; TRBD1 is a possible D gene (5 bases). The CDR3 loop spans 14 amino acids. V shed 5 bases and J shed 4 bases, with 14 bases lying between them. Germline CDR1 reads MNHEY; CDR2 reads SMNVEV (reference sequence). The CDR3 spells CASSKQVDGTEAFF. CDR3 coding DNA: TGTGCCAGCAGTAAACAGGTTGATGGCACTGAAGCTTTCTTT.

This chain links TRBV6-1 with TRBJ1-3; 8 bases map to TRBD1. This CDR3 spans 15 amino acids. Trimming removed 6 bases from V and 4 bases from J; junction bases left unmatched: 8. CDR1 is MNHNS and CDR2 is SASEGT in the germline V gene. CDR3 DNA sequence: TGTGCCAGCAGAGTCCCGACAGGGGAGGGAAACACCATATATTTT. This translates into CASRVPTGEGNTIYF.

CDR3 region: CASSLTPGSTDTQYF. In DNA, the CDR3 is TGTGCCAGCAGCTTAACCCCGGGGTCCACAGATACGCAGTATTTT. The chain is built from TRBV7-8 and TRBJ2-3; TRBD2 might be the D (5 bases). CDR1 and CDR2 from the germline V gene are SGHVS and FQNEAQ. The CDR3 totals 15 residues. V was clipped by 2 bases and J by 2 bases, with 11 bases between them.

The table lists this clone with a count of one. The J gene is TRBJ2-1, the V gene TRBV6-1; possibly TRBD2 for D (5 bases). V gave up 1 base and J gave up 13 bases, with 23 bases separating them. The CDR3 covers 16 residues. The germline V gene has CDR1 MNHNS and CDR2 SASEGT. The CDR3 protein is CASSEVRVVEASTQFF. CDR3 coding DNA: TGTGCCAGCAGTGAAGTTAGGGTAGTGGAAGCTAGCACCCAGTTCTTC.

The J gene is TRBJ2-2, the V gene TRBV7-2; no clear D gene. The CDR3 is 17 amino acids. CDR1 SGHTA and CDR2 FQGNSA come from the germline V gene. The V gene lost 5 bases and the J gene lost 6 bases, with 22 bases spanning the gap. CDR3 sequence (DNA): TGTGCCAGCAGCCCCTCCGGAGTAGCTGTCCCCGCCGGGGAGCTGTTTTTT. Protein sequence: CASSPSGVAVPAGELFF.

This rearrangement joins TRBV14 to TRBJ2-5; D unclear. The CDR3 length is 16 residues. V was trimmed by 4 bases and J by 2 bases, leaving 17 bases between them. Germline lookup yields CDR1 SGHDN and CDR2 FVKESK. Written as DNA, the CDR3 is TGTGCCAGCAGCCCAAGGGTGGCTAGTTCGCAAGAGACCCAGTACTTC. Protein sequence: CASSPRVASSQETQYF.

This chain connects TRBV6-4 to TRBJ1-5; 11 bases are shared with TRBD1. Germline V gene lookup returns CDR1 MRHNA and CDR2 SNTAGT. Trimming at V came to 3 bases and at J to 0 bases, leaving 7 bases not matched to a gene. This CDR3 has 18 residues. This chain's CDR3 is CASSEPGQGGHSNQPQHF. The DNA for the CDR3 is TGTGCCAGCAGTGAACCGGGACAGGGGGGGCATAGCAATCAGCCCCAGCATTTT.

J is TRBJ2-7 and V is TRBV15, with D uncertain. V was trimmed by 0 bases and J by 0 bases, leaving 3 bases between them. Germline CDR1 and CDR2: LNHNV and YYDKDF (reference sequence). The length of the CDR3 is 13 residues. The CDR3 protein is CATSRDFSYEQYF. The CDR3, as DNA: TGTGCCACCAGCAGAGATTTCTCCTACGAGCAGTACTTC.

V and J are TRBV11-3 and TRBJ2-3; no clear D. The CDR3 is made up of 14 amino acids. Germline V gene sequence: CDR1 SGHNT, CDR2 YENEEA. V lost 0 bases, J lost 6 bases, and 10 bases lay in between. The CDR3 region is CASSLEGHSDTQYF. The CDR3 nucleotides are TGTGCCAGCAGCTTAGAGGGTCATTCGGATACGCAGTATTTT.

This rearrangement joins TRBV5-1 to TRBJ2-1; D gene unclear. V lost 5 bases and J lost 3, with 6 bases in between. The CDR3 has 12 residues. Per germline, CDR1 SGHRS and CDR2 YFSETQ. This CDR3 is CASSISYNEQFF. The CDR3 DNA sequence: TGCGCCAGCAGTATTAGCTACAATGAGCAGTTCTTC.

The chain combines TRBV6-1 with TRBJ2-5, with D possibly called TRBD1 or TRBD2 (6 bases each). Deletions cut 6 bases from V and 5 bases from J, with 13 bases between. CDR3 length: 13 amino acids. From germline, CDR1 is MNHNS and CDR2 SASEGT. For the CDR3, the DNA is TGTGCCAGCAGAGAAACAGGGAGGGAGACCCAGTACTTC. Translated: CASRETGRETQYF.

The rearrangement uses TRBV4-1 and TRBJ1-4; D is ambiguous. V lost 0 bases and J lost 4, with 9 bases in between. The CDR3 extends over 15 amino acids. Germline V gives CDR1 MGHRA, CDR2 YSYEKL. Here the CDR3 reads CASSQEGRRNEKLFF. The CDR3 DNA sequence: TGCGCCAGCAGCCAAGAAGGCCGACGTAATGAAAAACTGTTTTTT.

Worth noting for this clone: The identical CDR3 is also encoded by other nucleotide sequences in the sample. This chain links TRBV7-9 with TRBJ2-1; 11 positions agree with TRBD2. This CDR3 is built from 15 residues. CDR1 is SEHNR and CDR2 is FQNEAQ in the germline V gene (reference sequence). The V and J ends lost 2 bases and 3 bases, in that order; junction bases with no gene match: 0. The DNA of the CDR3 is TGTGCCAGCAGCTTACTAGCGGGAGGCTACAATGAGCAGTTCTTC. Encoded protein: CASSLLAGGYNEQFF. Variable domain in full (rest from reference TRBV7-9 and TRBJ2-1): DTGVSQNPRHKITKRGQNVTFRCDPISEHNRLYWYRQTLGQGPEFLTYFQNEAQLEKSRLLSDRFSAERPKGSFSTLEIQRTEQGDSAMYLCASSLLAGGYNEQFFGPGTRLTVL.

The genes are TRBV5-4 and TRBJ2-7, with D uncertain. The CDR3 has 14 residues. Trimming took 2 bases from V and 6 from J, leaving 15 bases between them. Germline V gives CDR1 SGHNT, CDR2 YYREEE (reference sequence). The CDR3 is CASSFARWPGEQYF. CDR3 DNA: TGTGCCAGCAGCTTTGCGCGCTGGCCGGGCGAGCAGTACTTC.

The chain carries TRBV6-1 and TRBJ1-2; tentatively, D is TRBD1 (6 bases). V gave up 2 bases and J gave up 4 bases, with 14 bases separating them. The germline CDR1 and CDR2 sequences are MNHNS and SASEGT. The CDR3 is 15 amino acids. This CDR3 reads CASSERDTILYGYTF. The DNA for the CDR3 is TGTGCCAGCAGTGAACGGGACACAATTCTCTATGGCTACACCTTC.